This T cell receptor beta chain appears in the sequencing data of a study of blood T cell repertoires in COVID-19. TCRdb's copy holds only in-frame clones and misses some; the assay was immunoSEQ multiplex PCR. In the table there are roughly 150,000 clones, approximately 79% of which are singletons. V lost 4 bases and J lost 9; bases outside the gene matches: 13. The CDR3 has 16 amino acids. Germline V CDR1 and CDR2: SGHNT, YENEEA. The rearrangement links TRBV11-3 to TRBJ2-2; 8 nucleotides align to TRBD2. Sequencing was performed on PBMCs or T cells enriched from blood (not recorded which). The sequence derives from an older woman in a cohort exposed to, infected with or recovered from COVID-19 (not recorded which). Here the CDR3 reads CASSSDGREGHRELFF. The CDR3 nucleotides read TGTGCCAGCAGCTCCGACGGGAGGGAGGGCCATAGGGAGCTGTTTTTT.